The entry below describes one TCR beta chain. This clonotype was seen more than once but under ten times. Its recognized antigen is unknown. One base away there is no much larger clone; base qualities are not given. Including cysteine and phenylalanine, the CDR3 has 14 amino acids. Left in the record is the CDR3 DNA by itself, 42 bases read in frame from the first base. The germline V gene (reference sequence) yields LNHDA for CDR1 and SQIVND for CDR2. V and J are truncated by 3 bases and 3 bases respectively, leaving an intervening sequence of 9 bases. The data were obtained in a study of T cell repertoires in cytomegalovirus infection (dated by TCRdb to between 2018 and 2021). General notes on the study: The peptide stimulations were aimed at well-studied HLA-B-restricted epitopes as well as recently identified HLA-C-restricted CMV epitopes, whose presentation resists viral immunomodulation. Donor HLA type was relevant to the analysis, because carriage of CMV infection together with the matching HLA type was indicated by public TCR beta signatures.

The instrument given in TCRdb is Illumina HiSeq 1500. TCRdb reprocessing: public reads trimmed at Q25 with fastp, clones called with MiXCR, in-frame beta chains kept. Identical CDR3 protein sequences are pooled into one entry, listed with their most common genes and DNA. The sample table lists around 570,000 distinct CDR3 sequences, almost 40% of them with a count of one. About half of the sample is in the top ten clones. The treatment or condition label, as the study defines it: in vitro stimulation with specific CMV peptide epitopes to enrich CMV-specific T cells. What the research found in general, with its limitations: In both this cohort and an independent roughly 350-donor cohort, the cumulative frequency of public TCR beta family members distinguished carriers of CMV infection plus the relevant HLA type. The ex vivo response was dominated by HLA-C-restricted CMV-specific TCR beta clonotypes, and the single most frequent clonotype in two of eight donors was supplied by these HLA-C-restricted clonotypes.

The sequence derives from a human donor in good health (CMV status not recorded). Some clones in this sample may be carry-over from other donors' samples. This material consisted of cultured PBMCs, taken from culture after CMV antigen stimulation. This sequence uses TRBV19 and TRBJ2-1; the D segment could be TRBD1, given 6 matching bases. The CDR3 region has the sequence CASSITGYYNEQFF. In nucleotides, the sequence is TGTGCCAGTAGTATTACAGGGTACTACAATGAGCAGTTCTTC.